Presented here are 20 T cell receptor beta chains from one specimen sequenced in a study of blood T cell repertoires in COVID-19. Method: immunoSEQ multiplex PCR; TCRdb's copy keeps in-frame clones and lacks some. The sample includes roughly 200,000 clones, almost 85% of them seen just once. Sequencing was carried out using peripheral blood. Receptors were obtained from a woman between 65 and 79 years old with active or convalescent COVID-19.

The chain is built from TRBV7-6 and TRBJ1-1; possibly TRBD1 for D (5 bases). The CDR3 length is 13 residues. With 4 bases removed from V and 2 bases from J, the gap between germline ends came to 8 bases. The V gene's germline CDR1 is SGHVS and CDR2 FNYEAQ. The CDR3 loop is CASSSQGNTEAFF. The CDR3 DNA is TGTGCCAGCAGCTCCCAGGGTAACACTGAAGCTTTCTTT.

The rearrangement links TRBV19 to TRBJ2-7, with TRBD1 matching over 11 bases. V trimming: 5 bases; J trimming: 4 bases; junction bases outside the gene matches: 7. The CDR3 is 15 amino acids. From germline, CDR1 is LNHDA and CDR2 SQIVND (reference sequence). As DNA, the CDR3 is TGTGCCAGTAGTCTCCGGACAGGGGGCAGGTACGAGCAGTACTTC. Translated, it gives CASSLRTGGRYEQYF.

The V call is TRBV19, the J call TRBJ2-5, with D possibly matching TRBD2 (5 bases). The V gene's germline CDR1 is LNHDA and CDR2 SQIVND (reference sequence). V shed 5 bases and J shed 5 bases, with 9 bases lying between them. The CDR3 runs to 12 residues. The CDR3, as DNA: TGTGCCAGTAGTTCGGGATGGGAGACCCAGTACTTC. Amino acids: CASSSGWETQYF.

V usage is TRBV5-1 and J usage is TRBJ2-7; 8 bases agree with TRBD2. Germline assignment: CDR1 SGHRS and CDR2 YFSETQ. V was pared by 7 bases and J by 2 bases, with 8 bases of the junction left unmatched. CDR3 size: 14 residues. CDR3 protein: CASGAGGGPYEQYF. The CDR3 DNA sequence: TGCGCCAGCGGTGCGGGAGGTGGGCCCTACGAGCAGTACTTC.

CDR3: CASSPSGSGGGGAAYNEQFF. The DNA for the CDR3 is TGTGCCAGCTCACCAAGCGGCAGTGGAGGGGGGGGAGCCGCCTACAATGAGCAGTTCTTC. The chain combines TRBV18 with TRBJ2-1, with a weak D call TRBD2 (7 bases). This CDR3 region has 20 residues. Germline V CDR1 and CDR2: KGHSH, LQKENI. Trimming left V 2 bases short and J 2 bases short, with 25 bases between.

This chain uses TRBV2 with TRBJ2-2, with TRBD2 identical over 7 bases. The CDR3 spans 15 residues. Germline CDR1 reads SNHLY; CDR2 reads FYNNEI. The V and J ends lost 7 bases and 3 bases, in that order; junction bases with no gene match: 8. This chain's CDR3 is CASTLTSPHTGELFF. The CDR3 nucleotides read TGTGCCAGCACCCTGACTAGCCCACACACCGGGGAGCTGTTTTTT.

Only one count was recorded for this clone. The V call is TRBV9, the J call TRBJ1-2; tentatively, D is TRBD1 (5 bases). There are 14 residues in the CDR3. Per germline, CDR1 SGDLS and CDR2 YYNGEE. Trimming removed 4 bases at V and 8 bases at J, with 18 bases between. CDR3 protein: CASSPLSGGEGYTF. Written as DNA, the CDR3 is TGTGCCAGCAGCCCTCTGTCCGGAGGGGAGGGCTACACCTTC.

As DNA, the CDR3 is TGTGCCAGCAATTATCAGGGGGCAGGCTACGAGCAGTACTTC. Protein product: CASNYQGAGYEQYF. V and J are TRBV28 and TRBJ2-7; 8 nucleotides align to TRBD1. V lost 7 bases to trimming and J lost 3 bases; unmatched junction nucleotides: 8. CDR1 and CDR2 from the germline V gene are MDHEN and SYDVKM. The CDR3 totals 14 residues.

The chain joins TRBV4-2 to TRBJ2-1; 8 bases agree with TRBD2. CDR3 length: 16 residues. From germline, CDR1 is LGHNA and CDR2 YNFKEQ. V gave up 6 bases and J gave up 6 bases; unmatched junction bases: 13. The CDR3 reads CASSTLGTSRSNEQFF. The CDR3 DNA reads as TGTGCCAGCAGTACACTAGGGACTAGTAGAAGCAATGAGCAGTTCTTC.

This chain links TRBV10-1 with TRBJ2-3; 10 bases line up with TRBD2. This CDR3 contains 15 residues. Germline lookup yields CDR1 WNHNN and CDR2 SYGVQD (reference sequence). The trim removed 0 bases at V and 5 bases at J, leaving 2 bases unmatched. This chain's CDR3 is CASSESASGRDTQYF. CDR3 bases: TGCGCCAGCAGTGAGTCTGCTAGCGGGAGAGATACGCAGTATTTT.

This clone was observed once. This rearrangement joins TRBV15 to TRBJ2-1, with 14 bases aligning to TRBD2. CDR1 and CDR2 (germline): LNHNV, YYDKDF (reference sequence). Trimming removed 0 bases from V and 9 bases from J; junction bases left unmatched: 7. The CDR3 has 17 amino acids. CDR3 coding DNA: TGTGCCACCAGCAGAGATCTAGGACTAGCGGGAGGTGTTGAGCAGTTCTTC. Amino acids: CATSRDLGLAGGVEQFF.

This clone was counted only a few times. The CDR3 region has the DNA TGTGCCACCAGAGAGAGCAATCAGCCCCAGCATTTT. Protein product: CATRESNQPQHF. This chain connects TRBV7-2 to TRBJ1-5; D gene unclear. V was shortened by 10 bases and J by 1 base, with 8 bases between the two germline ends. Germline loops: CDR1 SGHTA, CDR2 FQGNSA. This CDR3 comprises 12 residues.

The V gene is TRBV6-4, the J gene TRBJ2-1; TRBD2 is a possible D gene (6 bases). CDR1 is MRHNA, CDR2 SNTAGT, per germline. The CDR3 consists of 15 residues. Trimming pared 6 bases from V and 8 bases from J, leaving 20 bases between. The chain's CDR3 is CASREGGKSLDEQFF. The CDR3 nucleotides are TGTGCCAGCAGAGAAGGCGGGAAGAGTCTGGATGAGCAGTTCTTC.

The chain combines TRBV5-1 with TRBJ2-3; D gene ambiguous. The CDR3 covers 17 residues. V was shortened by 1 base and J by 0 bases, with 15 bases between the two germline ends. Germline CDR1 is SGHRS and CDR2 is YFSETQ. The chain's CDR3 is CASSLSPPGASTDTQYF. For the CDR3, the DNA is TGCGCCAGCAGCTTGTCCCCCCCCGGAGCGAGCACAGATACGCAGTATTTT. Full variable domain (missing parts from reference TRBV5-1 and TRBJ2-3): KAGVTQTPRYLIKTRGQQVTLSCSPISGHRSVSWYQQTPGQGLQFLFEYFSETQRNKGNFPGRFSGRQFSNSRSEMNVSTLELGDSALYLCASSLSPPGASTDTQYFGPGTRLTVL.

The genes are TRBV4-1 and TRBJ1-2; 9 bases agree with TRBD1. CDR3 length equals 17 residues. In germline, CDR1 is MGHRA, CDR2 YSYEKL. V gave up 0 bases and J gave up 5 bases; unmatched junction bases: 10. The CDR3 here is CASSQDGGTGRIYGYTF. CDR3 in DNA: TGCGCCAGCAGCCAAGATGGCGGGACAGGGCGAATATATGGCTACACCTTC.

The CDR3 spells CVRSLNPPLARREETQYF. The CDR3 nucleotides read TGTGTCAGAAGCTTAAACCCACCGCTAGCACGGAGGGAGGAGACCCAGTACTTC. J is TRBJ2-5 and V is TRBV7-5; the D segment call TRBD2 is taken from the table without a DNA check. TRBV7-5 is flagged as a pseudogene. This CDR3 comprises 18 residues.

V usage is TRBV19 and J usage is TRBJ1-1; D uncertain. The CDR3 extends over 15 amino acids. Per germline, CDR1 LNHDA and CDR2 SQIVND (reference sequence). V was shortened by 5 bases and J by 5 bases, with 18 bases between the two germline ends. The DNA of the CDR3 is TGTGCCAGTAGTCGCCTCGGCGGGGTGAGGACTGAAGCTTTCTTT. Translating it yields CASSRLGGVRTEAFF.

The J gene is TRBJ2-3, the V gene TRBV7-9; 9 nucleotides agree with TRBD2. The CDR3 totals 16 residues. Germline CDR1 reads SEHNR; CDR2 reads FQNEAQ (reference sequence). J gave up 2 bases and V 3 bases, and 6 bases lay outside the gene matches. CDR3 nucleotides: TGTGCCAGCAGCTTCGACTTAGCGGGGGACACAGATACGCAGTATTTT. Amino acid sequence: CASSFDLAGDTDTQYF. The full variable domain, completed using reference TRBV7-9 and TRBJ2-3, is DTGVSQNPRHKITKRGQNVTFRCDPISEHNRLYWYRQTLGQGPEFLTYFQNEAQLEKSRLLSDRFSAERPKGSFSTLEIQRTEQGDSAMYLCASSFDLAGDTDTQYFGPGTRLTVL.

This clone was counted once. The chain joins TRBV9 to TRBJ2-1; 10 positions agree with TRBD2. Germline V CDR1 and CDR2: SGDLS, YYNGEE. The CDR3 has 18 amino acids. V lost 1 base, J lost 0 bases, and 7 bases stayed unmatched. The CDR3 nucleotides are TGTGCCAGCAGCGTACGGACTAGCGGAGGGAGCTCCTACAATGAGCAGTTCTTC. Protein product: CASSVRTSGGSSYNEQFF. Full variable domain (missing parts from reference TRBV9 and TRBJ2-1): DSGVTQTPKHLITATGQRVTLRCSPRSGDLSVYWYQQSLDQGLQFLIQYYNGEERAKGNILERFSAQQFPDLHSELNLSSLELGDSALYFCASSVRTSGGSSYNEQFFGPGTRLTVL.

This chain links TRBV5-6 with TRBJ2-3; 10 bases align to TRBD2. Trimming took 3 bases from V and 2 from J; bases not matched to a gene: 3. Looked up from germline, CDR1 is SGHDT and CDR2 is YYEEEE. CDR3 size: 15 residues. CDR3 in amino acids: CASSWTSGYTDTQYF. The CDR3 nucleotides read TGTGCCAGCAGCTGGACTAGCGGTTACACAGATACGCAGTATTTT.